These 32 T cell receptor beta chains were sequenced from one sample in a study of blood T cell repertoires in COVID-19. Measured with immunoSEQ multiplex PCR; TCRdb has only the in-frame clones, and not every one. The table lists 250,000 to 300,000 clones, about 90% of them singletons. Material: PBMCs or T cells enriched from blood (not recorded which). The source is a woman between 45 and 65 years old who had been exposed to COVID-19.

This clone was counted a single time. The chain combines TRBV3-1 (or the pseudogene TRBV3-2) with TRBJ2-1, with 12 bases aligning to TRBD2. V shed 4 bases, J shed 6 bases, and the junction held 10 bases outside the gene matches. The CDR3 covers 17 residues. From germline, CDR1 is LGHDT and CDR2 YNNKEL (reference sequence). The CDR3 loop reads CASSPTSGGAFVNEQFF. The CDR3 bases are TGTGCCAGCAGCCCGACTAGCGGGGGAGCTTTCGTCAATGAGCAGTTCTTC.

This sequence joins TRBV19 and TRBJ1-1; 8 bases fit TRBD1. The ends lost 7 bases at V and 4 bases at J; junction bases unmatched: 11. Germline V lookup: CDR1 LNHDA, CDR2 SQIVND (reference sequence). There are 15 residues in the CDR3. The CDR3 reads CASTTGGSLGTEAFF. The CDR3 DNA reads TGTGCCAGTACCACAGGGGGATCCCTTGGCACTGAAGCTTTCTTT.

The chain's CDR3 is CASSNPGSGGNTIYF. The CDR3 nucleotides read TGTGCCAGCAGCAATCCCGGGTCCGGTGGAAACACCATATATTTT. The chain recombines TRBV6-5 with TRBJ1-3; D remains unclear. The germline V gene encodes CDR1 MNHEY and CDR2 SVGAGI. The CDR3 contains 15 residues. Trimming stripped 6 bases from V and 3 bases from J, with 15 bases between.

The V and J genes are TRBV4-1 and TRBJ2-7, with a weak D call TRBD2 (6 bases). CDR1 is MGHRA, CDR2 YSYEKL, per germline. This CDR3 has 17 residues. V lost 2 bases and J 5 bases, leaving 22 bases between the germline ends. CDR3 nucleotide sequence: TGCGCCAGCAGCCAATCAAGGGGTGGGGGGTGGTTCGACGAGCAGTACTTC. Encoded protein: CASSQSRGGGWFDEQYF.

This CDR3 is CASSDGTGGRYSNQPQHF. The CDR3, as DNA: TGTGCCAGCAGTGATGGGACAGGGGGCCGTTATAGCAATCAGCCCCAGCATTTT. The chain recombines TRBV6-1 with TRBJ1-5; TRBD1 agrees at 12 bases. The trim removed 3 bases at V and 0 bases at J, leaving 6 bases unmatched. Germline V CDR1 and CDR2: MNHNS, SASEGT. The length of the CDR3 is 18 residues.

The chain carries TRBV2 and TRBJ2-7; 7 bases are shared with TRBD1. V was pared by 7 bases and J by 3 bases, with 9 bases of the junction left unmatched. The CDR3 spans 14 residues. The germline CDR1 and CDR2 sequences are SNHLY and FYNNEI. CDR3 residues: CASTLAGGGYEQYF. Here the CDR3 DNA reads TGTGCCAGCACATTGGCAGGGGGTGGCTACGAGCAGTACTTC.

V gene TRBV28 combines with J gene TRBJ1-2; D perhaps matches TRBD1 (6 bases). With 5 bases removed from V and 2 bases from J, the gap between germline ends came to 18 bases. Looked up from germline, CDR1 is MDHEN and CDR2 is SYDVKM. The CDR3 is made up of 16 amino acids. CDR3 protein: CASSPLTGRLNYGYTF. The CDR3 DNA is TGTGCCAGCAGTCCCCTGACAGGACGCCTCAACTATGGCTACACCTTC.

This clone was seen once. This rearrangement joins TRBV28 to TRBJ1-6, with 8 nucleotides matching TRBD1. The V gene's germline CDR1 is MDHEN and CDR2 SYDVKM. The length of the CDR3 is 18 residues. Trimming at V came to 4 bases and at J to 10 bases, leaving 18 bases not matched to a gene. The CDR3 sequence is CASSWALTGAKGKSPLHF. The CDR3 DNA reads as TGTGCCAGCAGTTGGGCCCTGACAGGGGCCAAAGGCAAATCACCCCTCCACTTT. Based on the CDR3 plus reference TRBV28 and TRBJ1-6, the full variable domain is DVKVTQSSRYLVKRTGEKVFLECVQDMDHENMFWYRQDPGLGLRLIYFSYDVKMKEKGDIPEGYSVSREKKERFSLILESASTNQTSMYLCASSWALTGAKGKSPLHFGNGTRLTVT.

The chain employs TRBV3-1 (or the pseudogene TRBV3-2) and TRBJ1-2, with 8 bases that match TRBD1. This CDR3 has 16 residues. Germline-derived CDR1 and CDR2 are LGHDT and YNNKEL (reference sequence). J was trimmed by 0 bases and V by 5 bases; bases with no gene match: 8. The CDR3 loop is CASSFRTGRANYGYTF. DNA for the CDR3: TGTGCCAGCAGCTTCCGGACAGGGAGAGCTAACTATGGCTACACCTTC.

The rearrangement links TRBV5-4 to TRBJ2-2, with a weak D call TRBD1 (6 bases). Germline loops: CDR1 SGHNT, CDR2 YYREEE (reference sequence). V gave up 4 bases and J gave up 2 bases, with 9 bases separating them. The CDR3 runs 14 residues. The CDR3 here is CASSGQSNTGELFF. CDR3 nucleotide sequence: TGTGCCAGCAGCGGACAGAGCAACACCGGGGAGCTGTTTTTT.

J is TRBJ2-7 and V is TRBV6-5; 7 bases are a match to TRBD2. CDR1 is MNHEY, CDR2 SVGAGI, per germline. This CDR3 contains 14 residues. V shed 6 bases and J 2 bases; nucleotides not matched to a gene: 7. CDR3 DNA sequence: TGTGCCAGCAGCCACGCGGGGGAAACCTACGAGCAGTACTTC. Its protein product is CASSHAGETYEQYF.

The count of this clone is one. This chain links TRBV4-2 with TRBJ2-7, with 7 positions matching TRBD2. J was trimmed by 3 bases and V by 0 bases; bases with no gene match: 5. Germline CDR1 is LGHNA and CDR2 is YNFKEQ. The CDR3 extends over 15 amino acids. CDR3 coding DNA: TGTGCCAGCAGCCAAGATCTCCTAGCGGTCTACGAGCAGTACTTC. Protein: CASSQDLLAVYEQYF.

V usage is TRBV5-1 and J usage is TRBJ2-2; the match to TRBD1 covers 7 bases. This CDR3 region has 16 residues. Germline CDR1 reads SGHRS; CDR2 reads YFSETQ. Trimming cost V 4 bases and J 0 bases; bases outside gene matches: 6. CDR3 DNA sequence: TGCGCCAGCAGCCGTTCGAGGGGGCCGAACACCGGGGAGCTGTTTTTT. It encodes CASSRSRGPNTGELFF.

This chain joins TRBV12-3 or TRBV12-4 and TRBJ1-2; a weak D match, TRBD1 (6 bases). Trimming stripped 1 base from V and 14 bases from J, with 14 bases between. The CDR3 is 12 residues long. CDR3 residues: CASSLVGQGWTF. In nucleotides, the CDR3 is TGTGCCAGCAGTTTAGTGGGACAAGGCTGGACCTTC.

The chain combines TRBV7-2 with TRBJ1-2; 7 nucleotides agree with TRBD1. Germline CDR1 and CDR2: SGHTA and FQGNSA. The CDR3 runs to 15 residues. V shed 6 bases and J 0 bases; nucleotides not matched to a gene: 7. CDR3 bases: TGTGCCAGCAGAATCGACAGGGTAACTAACTATGGCTACACCTTC. Its translation: CASRIDRVTNYGYTF.

The V call is TRBV5-6, the J call TRBJ1-1, with D possibly matching TRBD1 (5 bases). V lost 0 bases and J lost 8, with 8 bases in between. Germline-derived CDR1 and CDR2 are SGHDT and YYEEEE. This CDR3 has 12 residues. The CDR3 spells CASSLGRGEAFF. CDR3 coding DNA: TGTGCCAGCAGCTTGGGCCGGGGGGAAGCTTTCTTT. Based on the CDR3 plus reference TRBV5-6 and TRBJ1-1, the full variable domain is DAGVTQSPTHLIKTRGQQVTLRCSPKSGHDTVSWYQQALGQGPQFIFQYYEEEERQRGNFPDRFSGHQFPNYSSELNVNALLLGDSALYLCASSLGRGEAFFGQGTRLTVV.

In this sample, this clone turned up once. This chain uses TRBV6-5 with TRBJ1-1; a possible D gene is TRBD1 (5 bases). CDR1 MNHEY and CDR2 SVGAGI come from the germline V gene. V shed 6 bases and J shed 1 base, with 12 bases lying between them. The CDR3 runs 14 residues. Written as DNA, the CDR3 is TGTGCCAGCAGACCCGGACACTCGAACACTGAAGCTTTCTTT. This codes for CASRPGHSNTEAFF.

The chain links TRBV29-1 to TRBJ1-4, with TRBD1 matching over 8 bases. The length of the CDR3 is 15 residues. The germline CDR1 and CDR2 sequences are SQVTM and ANQGSEA. V lost 7 bases to trimming and J lost 0 bases; unmatched junction nucleotides: 7. The CDR3 spells CSALDRAATNEKLFF. The CDR3 nucleotides read TGCAGCGCTTTGGACAGGGCGGCAACTAATGAAAAACTGTTTTTT.

Only a few counts were recorded for this clone. V is TRBV27 and J is TRBJ1-5; tentatively, D is TRBD1 (6 bases). The CDR3 covers 15 residues. Germline lookup yields CDR1 MNHEY and CDR2 SMNVEV (reference sequence). V lost 6 bases and J lost 6, with 18 bases in between. The CDR3 spells CASSNLAGAGQPQHF. CDR3 sequence (DNA): TGTGCCAGCAGCAACTTAGCGGGGGCAGGTCAGCCCCAGCATTTT.

This rearrangement joins TRBV24-1 to TRBJ2-2; 12 nucleotides agree with TRBD2. Per germline, CDR1 KGHDR and CDR2 SFDVKD. The V and J ends lost 11 bases and 2 bases, in that order; junction bases with no gene match: 8. The CDR3 runs 16 residues. In nucleotides, the CDR3 is TGTGCCATCAGCCTAGCGGGGGGGCTCAACACCGGGGAGCTGTTTTTT. It codes for CAISLAGGLNTGELFF.

Written as DNA, the CDR3 is TGTGCCAGCAGTGAAGTCGTATATGGCTACACCTTC. Its protein product is CASSEVVYGYTF. This rearrangement joins TRBV6-1 to TRBJ1-2; D gene ambiguous. Germline V CDR1 and CDR2: MNHNS, SASEGT. The ends were cut back, 1 base at V and 5 bases at J, with 5 bases in the middle. This CDR3 is 12 amino acids long.

The chain joins TRBV10-1 to TRBJ2-3; 7 bases agree with TRBD2. CDR3 length equals 13 residues. The V and J ends lost 8 bases and 1 base, in that order; junction bases with no gene match: 3. Germline CDR1 reads WNHNN; CDR2 reads SYGVQD (reference sequence). CDR3 DNA sequence: TGCGCCAGCCGCGGGGGATGCACAGATACGCAGTATTTT. This encodes CASRGGCTDTQYF.

This chain joins TRBV9 and TRBJ1-4; 7 bases map to TRBD1. The germline gives CDR1 SGDLS, CDR2 YYNGEE. With V trimmed by 0 bases and J by 2 bases, 4 bases remained unmatched. This CDR3 region has 16 residues. CDR3 protein: CASSVGPQGTNEKLFF. The CDR3 coding sequence is TGTGCCAGCAGCGTAGGGCCACAGGGGACTAATGAAAAACTGTTTTTT.

This chain joins TRBV5-1 and TRBJ2-7, with 7 positions matching TRBD1. The CDR3 is 15 residues long. The germline V gene encodes CDR1 SGHRS and CDR2 YFSETQ. Trimming removed 1 base from V and 0 bases from J; junction bases left unmatched: 4. The DNA for the CDR3 is TGCGCCAGCAGCTTGACAGGGGCGAACTCCTACGAGCAGTACTTC. This encodes CASSLTGANSYEQYF.

The V gene is TRBV5-1, the J gene TRBJ2-3, with a tentative D call TRBD1 (6 bases). Trimming took off 3 bases at V and 0 bases at J, with 11 bases between the two ends. CDR1 is SGHRS, CDR2 YFSETQ, per germline. The CDR3 runs to 15 residues. This CDR3 reads CASSSGQTSTDTQYF. CDR3 DNA: TGCGCCAGCAGCTCAGGACAGACTAGCACAGATACGCAGTATTTT.

J is TRBJ2-1 and V is TRBV19, with 15 bases lining up with TRBD2. Germline-derived CDR1 and CDR2 are LNHDA and SQIVND (reference sequence). The CDR3 covers 20 residues. Germline trimming cut 0 bases from V and 0 bases from J; bases unmatched to any gene: 6. In DNA form, the CDR3 reads TGTGCCAGTAGTATAGAGGGACTAGCGGGGGGCCAGAGCTCCTACAATGAGCAGTTCTTC. This sequence encodes CASSIEGLAGGQSSYNEQFF.

The chain carries TRBV6-5 and TRBJ2-3; 11 bases agree with TRBD2. Germline V gene sequence: CDR1 MNHEY, CDR2 SVGAGI. Unmatched junction bases numbered 6, after V lost 6 bases and J lost 7 bases. CDR3 size: 14 residues. CDR3 nucleotides: TGTGCCAGCAGAATAGCGGGGGGGACAAATACGCAGTATTTT. Encoded protein: CASRIAGGTNTQYF.

Of note for this clone: This same CDR3 is encoded by further DNA sequences in the sample. The chain employs TRBV19 and TRBJ2-1; 8 bases fit TRBD1. Per germline, CDR1 LNHDA and CDR2 SQIVND (reference sequence). Germline trimming cut 5 bases from V and 1 base from J; bases unmatched to any gene: 4. The CDR3 loop spans 15 amino acids. CDR3 in amino acids: CASSPGTGSYNEQFF. CDR3 bases: TGTGCCAGTAGTCCGGGGACAGGTTCCTACAATGAGCAGTTCTTC.

J is TRBJ1-5 and V is TRBV6-2 or TRBV6-3, with 9 bases matching TRBD1. In germline, CDR1 is MNHEY, CDR2 SVGEGT. The CDR3 contains 15 residues. The V gene end was trimmed by 2 bases and the J gene end by 6 bases; junction bases not matched to a gene: 5. Here the CDR3 DNA reads TGTGCCAGCAGTTACGAGACAGGGGGTTTTCAGCCCCAGCATTTT. Its protein is CASSYETGGFQPQHF.

V and J are TRBV18 and TRBJ1-1; no clear D gene. The CDR3 totals 14 residues. Germline CDR1 and CDR2: KGHSH and LQKENI. The ends were cut back, 0 bases at V and 5 bases at J, with 10 bases in the middle. This CDR3 is CASSPPTTGTEAFF. The CDR3 DNA sequence: TGTGCCAGCTCACCACCAACCACGGGGACTGAAGCTTTCTTT.

The rearrangement joins TRBV28 to TRBJ1-6, with D perhaps matching TRBD1 (5 bases). Germline CDR1 reads MDHEN; CDR2 reads SYDVKM. The CDR3 sequence is 16 residues long. Between the trimmed V and J ends, which lost 10 bases and 0 bases, there was a span of 16 bases. CDR3 loop: CATQGFTSSYNSPLHF. CDR3 sequence (DNA): TGTGCCACCCAGGGTTTCACAAGCTCCTATAATTCACCCCTCCACTTT.

The rearrangement uses TRBV23-1 and TRBJ1-3; TRBD1 agrees at 8 bases. TRBV23-1 is sorted into the ORF group, with uncertain function. V was clipped by 0 bases and J by 4 bases; unmatched bases: 11. The CDR3 has 18 residues. Written as DNA, the CDR3 is TGCGCCAGCAGTCAATCTTTCCTCGGACAGGGAGAGGGAAACACCATATATTTT. Its protein is CASSQSFLGQGEGNTIYF.